This record concerns one T cell receptor beta chain sequence. The sample belongs to a study of blood T cells in healthy people across ages. Germline-derived CDR1 and CDR2 are LGHNA and YSLEER. Trimming cost V 0 bases and J 3 bases, with 12 bases left between them. The CDR3 consists of 15 residues. The use of a sample-barcoded 5' primer and a J-beta primer mix characterized a second PCR of roughly 7 to 12 cycles. From the 5' RACE reads, TCRdb called clonotypes with MiXCR, one entry per CDR3 protein. Seen here are about 800,000 distinct CDR3 sequences, roughly 50% observed once, and the top ten hold roughly 22%.

The chain uses TRBV4-3 and TRBJ2-7, with a tentative D call TRBD2 (5 bases). Sequences were obtained from blood. The TCR sequence derives from a young man in good health. The CDR3, as DNA: TGCGCCAGCAGCCAAGATTCCAGCGGAAACTACGAGCAGTACTTC. It encodes CASSQDSSGNYEQYF.